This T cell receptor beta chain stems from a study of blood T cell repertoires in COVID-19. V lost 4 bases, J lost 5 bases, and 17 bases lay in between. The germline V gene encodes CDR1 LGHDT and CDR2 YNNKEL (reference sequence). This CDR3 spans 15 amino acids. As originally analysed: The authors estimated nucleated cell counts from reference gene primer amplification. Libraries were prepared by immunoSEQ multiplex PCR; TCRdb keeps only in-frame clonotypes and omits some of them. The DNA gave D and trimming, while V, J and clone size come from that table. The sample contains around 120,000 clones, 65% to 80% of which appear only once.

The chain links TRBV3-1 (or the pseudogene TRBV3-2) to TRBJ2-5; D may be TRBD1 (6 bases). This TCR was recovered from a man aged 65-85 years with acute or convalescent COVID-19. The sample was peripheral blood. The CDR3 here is CASSLRTAGAETQYF. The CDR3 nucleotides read TGTGCCAGCAGCCTCCGGACAGCAGGGGCGGAGACCCAGTACTTC.